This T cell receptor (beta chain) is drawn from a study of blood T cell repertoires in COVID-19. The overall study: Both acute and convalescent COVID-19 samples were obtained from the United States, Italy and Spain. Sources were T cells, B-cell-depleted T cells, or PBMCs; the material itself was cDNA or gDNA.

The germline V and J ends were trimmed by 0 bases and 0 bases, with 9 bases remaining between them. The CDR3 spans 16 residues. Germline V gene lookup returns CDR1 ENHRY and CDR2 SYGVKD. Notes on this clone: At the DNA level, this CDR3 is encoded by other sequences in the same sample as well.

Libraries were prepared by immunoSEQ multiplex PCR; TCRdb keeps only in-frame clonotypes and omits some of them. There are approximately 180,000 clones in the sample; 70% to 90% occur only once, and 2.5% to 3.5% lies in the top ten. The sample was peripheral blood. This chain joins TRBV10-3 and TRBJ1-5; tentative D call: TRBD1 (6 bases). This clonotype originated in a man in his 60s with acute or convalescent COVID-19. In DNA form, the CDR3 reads TGTGCCATCAGTGAGTCGACAGGAGGTAGCAATCAGCCCCAGCATTTT. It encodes CAISESTGGSNQPQHF.